The present T cell receptor beta chain was sequenced within a study of identical twins. Findings and caveats of the study: Beta clonotypes that were abundant in cord blood contained fewer insertions, a pattern absent from memory repertoires. Beta out-of-frame sequences showed weaker excess twin sharing. Models, which agreed with sharing between unrelated individuals, nonetheless underestimated the out-of-frame TCR alpha sharing seen in monozygotic twins. Conclusions relied on cross-sectional statistical analysis, not following the same donors.

TCRdb analysed the 5' RACE reads with MiXCR anew, one entry per CDR3 protein. The table has roughly 1,500,000 distinct CDR3 sequences, 32% seen once. On this clonotype itself: As yet, its antigen is unknown.

The source of this sequence is a newborn girl in good health. The specimen sequenced was cord blood.

The CDR3 DNA is TGTGCCAGTATAGGGACAGGGACGATTGGAGAGACCCAGTACTTC. This encodes CASIGTGTIGETQYF. The gene calls are TRBV19 and TRBJ2-5; 9 positions agree with TRBD1. The CDR3 is 15 amino acids. After removal of 7 bases from V and 4 bases from J, the junction contained 10 bases not matched to a gene. Looked up from germline, CDR1 is LNHDA and CDR2 is SQIVND (reference sequence).